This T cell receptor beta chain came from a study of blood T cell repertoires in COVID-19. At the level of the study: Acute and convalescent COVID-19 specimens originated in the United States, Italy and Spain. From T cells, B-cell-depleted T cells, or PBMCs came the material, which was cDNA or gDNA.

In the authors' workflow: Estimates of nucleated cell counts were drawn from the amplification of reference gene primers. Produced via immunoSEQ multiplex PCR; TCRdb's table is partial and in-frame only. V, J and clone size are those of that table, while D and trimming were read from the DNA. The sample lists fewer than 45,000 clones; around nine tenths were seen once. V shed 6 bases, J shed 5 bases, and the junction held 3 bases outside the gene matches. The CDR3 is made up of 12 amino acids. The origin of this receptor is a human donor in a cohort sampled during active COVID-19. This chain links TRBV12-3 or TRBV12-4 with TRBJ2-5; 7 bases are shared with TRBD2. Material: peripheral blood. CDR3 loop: CASSRGVETQYF. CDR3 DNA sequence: TGTGCCAGCAGCCGGGGGGTCGAGACCCAGTACTTC.